This T cell receptor beta chain stems from a study of PD-1 blockade in classical Hodgkin lymphoma. The study, taken as a whole, reports: CD8+ TCR diversity did not rise significantly by C4D1, unlike CD4+. Exclusion covered patients beginning nivolumab under 1 year post-ASCT.

Clones were sequenced by immunoSEQ multiplex PCR, and TCRdb holds only the in-frame ones, with some missing. The sample includes 90,000 to 140,000 clones, roughly 90% of them seen just once. Time point indicated: cycle 4 day 1 (C4D1), after less than 7 weeks of nivolumab. The patients all showed relapse after autologous stem cell transplantation, while their brentuximab vedotin exposure varied. Complete response, partial response or progressive disease constituted the best response categories observed. This clone was observed a single time. Its antigen remains unidentified. Germline-derived CDR1 and CDR2 are SEHNR and FQNEAQ (reference sequence). CDR3 length: 12 amino acids. Trimming removed 1 base at V and 12 bases at J, with 13 bases between.

The chain links TRBV7-9 to TRBJ2-7; no firm D call. The receptor was isolated from a human donor with classical Hodgkin lymphoma. The sample here was peripheral blood mononuclear cells (PBMCs), taken before the fourth cycle of nivolumab. The CDR3 DNA follows: TGTGCCAGCAGCTTAGTTTCGGGTCCGGGGTACTTC. It codes for CASSLVSGPGYF.